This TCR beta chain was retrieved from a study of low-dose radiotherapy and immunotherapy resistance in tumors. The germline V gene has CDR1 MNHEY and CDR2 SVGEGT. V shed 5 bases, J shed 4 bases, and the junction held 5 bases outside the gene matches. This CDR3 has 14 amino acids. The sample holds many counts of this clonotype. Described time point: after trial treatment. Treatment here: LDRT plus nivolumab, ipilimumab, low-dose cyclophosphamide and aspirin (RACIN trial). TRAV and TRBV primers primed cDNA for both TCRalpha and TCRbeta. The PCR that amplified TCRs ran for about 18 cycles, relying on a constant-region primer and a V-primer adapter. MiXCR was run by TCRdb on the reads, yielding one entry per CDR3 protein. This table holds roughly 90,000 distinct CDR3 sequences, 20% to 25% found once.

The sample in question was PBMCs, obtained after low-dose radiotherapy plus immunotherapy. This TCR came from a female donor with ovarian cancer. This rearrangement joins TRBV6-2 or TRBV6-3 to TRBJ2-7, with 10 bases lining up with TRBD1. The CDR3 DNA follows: TGTGCCAGCAGTGGGACAGGGGACGGTTACGAGCAGTACTTC. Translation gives CASSGTGDGYEQYF.